This TCR beta chain was retrieved from a study of identical twins. This CDR3 comprises 14 residues. Looked up from germline, CDR1 is SGHAT and CDR2 is FQDESV (reference sequence). V lost 5 bases and J lost 5, with 15 bases in between. TCRdb used MiXCR to reprocess the 5' RACE reads, holding one entry per CDR3 protein. In the table there are about 390,000 distinct CDR3 sequences, roughly 9% of which are singletons. The receptor's source is a woman in her forties or fifties in good health. The specimen sequenced was naive T cells sorted from blood. V usage is TRBV11-1 and J usage is TRBJ1-1, with no clear D. CDR3 residues: CASSPDTFRTEAFF. The CDR3 DNA reads TGTGCCAGCAGCCCAGACACGTTCAGGACTGAAGCTTTCTTT.